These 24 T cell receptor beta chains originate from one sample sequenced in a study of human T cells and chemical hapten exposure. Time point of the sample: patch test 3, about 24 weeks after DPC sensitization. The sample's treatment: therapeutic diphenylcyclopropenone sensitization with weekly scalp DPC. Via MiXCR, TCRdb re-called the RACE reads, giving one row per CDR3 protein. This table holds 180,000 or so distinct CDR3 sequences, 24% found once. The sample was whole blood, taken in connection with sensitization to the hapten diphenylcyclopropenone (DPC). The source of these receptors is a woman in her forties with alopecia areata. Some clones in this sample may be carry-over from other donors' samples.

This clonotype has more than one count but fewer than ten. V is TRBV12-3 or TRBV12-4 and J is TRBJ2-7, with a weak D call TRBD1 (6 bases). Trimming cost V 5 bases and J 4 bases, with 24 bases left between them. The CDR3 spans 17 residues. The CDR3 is CASSPASGASRVYEQYF. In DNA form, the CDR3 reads TGTGCCAGCAGTCCTGCCTCAGGGGCCTCTCGGGTATACGAGCAGTACTTC.

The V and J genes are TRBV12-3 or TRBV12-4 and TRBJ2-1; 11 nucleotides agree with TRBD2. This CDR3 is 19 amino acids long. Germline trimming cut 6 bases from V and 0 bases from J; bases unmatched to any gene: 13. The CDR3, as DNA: TGTGCCAGCAGCGCGGCCCAGGGACTAGCGGAGCTCTCCTACAATGAGCAGTTCTTC. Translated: CASSAAQGLAELSYNEQFF.

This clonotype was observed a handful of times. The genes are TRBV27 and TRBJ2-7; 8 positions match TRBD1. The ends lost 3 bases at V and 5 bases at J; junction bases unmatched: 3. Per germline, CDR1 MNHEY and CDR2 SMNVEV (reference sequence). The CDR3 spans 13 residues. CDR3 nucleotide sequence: TGTGCCAGCAGTTTGACAGGGGTCCACGAGCAGTACTTC. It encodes CASSLTGVHEQYF.

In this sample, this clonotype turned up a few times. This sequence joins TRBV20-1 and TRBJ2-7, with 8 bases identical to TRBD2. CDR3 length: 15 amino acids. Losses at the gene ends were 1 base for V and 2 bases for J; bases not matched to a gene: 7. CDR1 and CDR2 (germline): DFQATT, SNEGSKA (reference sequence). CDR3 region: CSARVGAGAAYEQYF. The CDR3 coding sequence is TGCAGTGCTAGAGTCGGAGCGGGAGCTGCCTACGAGCAGTACTTC.

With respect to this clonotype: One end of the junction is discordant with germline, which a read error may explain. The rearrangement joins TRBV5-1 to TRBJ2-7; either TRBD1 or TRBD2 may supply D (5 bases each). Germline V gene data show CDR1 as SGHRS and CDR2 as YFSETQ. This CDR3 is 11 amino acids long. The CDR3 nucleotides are TGCGCCAGCAGCTTGGAAGGGGCTAGCACCTTC. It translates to CASSLEGASTF.

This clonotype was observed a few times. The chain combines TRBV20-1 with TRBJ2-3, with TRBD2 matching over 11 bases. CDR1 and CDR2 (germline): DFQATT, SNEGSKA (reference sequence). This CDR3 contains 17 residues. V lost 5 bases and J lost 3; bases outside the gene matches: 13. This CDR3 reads CSAPRSSGRAVTDTQYF. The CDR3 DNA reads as TGCAGTGCTCCCCGGAGTAGCGGGAGGGCCGTGACAGATACGCAGTATTTT.

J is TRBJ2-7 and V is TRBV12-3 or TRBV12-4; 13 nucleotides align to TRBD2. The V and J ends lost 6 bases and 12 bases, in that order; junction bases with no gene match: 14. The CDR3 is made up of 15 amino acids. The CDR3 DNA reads TGTGCCAGCAGCCCCACCGGGACTAGCGGGATCTCTGCGTACTTC. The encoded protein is CASSPTGTSGISAYF.

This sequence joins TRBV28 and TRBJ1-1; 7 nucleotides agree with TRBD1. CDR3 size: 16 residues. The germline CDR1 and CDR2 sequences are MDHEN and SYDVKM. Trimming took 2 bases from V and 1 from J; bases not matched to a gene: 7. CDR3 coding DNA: TGTGCCAGCAGTTTAGAGGGGAACAGGGGGAACACTGAAGCTTTCTTT. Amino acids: CASSLEGNRGNTEAFF.

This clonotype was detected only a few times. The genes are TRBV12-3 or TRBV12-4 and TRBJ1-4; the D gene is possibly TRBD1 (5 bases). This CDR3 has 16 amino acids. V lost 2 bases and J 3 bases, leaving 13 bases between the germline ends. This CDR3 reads CASSLLPGLANEKLFF. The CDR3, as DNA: TGTGCCAGCAGTTTACTCCCAGGGTTAGCTAATGAAAAACTGTTTTTT.

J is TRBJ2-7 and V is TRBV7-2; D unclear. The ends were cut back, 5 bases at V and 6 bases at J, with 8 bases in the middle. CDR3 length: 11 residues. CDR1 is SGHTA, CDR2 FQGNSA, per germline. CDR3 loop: CASSRFAEQYF. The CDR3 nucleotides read TGTGCCAGCAGCCGATTCGCCGAGCAGTACTTC. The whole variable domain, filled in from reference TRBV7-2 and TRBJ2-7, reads GAGVSQSPSNKVTEKGKDVELRCDPISGHTALYWYRQSLGQGLEFLIYFQGNSAPDKSGLPSDRFSAERTGGSVSTLTIQRTQQEDSAVYLCASSRFAEQYFGPGTRLTVT.

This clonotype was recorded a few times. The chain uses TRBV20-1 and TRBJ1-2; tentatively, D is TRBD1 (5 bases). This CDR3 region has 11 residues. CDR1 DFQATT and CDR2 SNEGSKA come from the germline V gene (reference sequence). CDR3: CISTDDYGYTF. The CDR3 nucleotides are TGCATCTCGACAGATGACTATGGCTACACCTTC.

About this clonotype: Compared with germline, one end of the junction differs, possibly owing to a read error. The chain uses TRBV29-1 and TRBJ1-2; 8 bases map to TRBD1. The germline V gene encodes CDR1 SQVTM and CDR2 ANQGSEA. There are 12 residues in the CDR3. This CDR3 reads CSVDFDRGPPGF. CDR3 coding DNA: TGCAGCGTTGATTTCGACAGGGGTCCCCCCGGCTTC.

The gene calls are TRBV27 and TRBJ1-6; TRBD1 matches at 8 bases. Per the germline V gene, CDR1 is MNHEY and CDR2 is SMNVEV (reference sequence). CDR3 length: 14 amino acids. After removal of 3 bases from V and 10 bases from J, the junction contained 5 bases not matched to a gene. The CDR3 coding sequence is TGTGCCAGCAGTTTGGAGACAGGGGCATCACCCCTCCACTTT. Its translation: CASSLETGASPLHF.

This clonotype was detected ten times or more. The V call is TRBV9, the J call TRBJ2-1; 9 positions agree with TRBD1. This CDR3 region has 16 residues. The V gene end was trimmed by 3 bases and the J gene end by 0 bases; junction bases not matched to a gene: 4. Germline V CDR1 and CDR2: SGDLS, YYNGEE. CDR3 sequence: CASSAGTGNSYNEQFF. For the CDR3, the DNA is TGTGCCAGCAGCGCGGGGACAGGGAACTCCTACAATGAGCAGTTCTTC.

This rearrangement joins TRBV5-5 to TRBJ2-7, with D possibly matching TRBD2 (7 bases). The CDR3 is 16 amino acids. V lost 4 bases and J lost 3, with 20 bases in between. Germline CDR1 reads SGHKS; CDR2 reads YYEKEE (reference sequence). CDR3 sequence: CASSPGAGAMNYEQYF. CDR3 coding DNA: TGTGCCAGCAGCCCTGGGGCGGGGGCGATGAACTACGAGCAGTACTTC.

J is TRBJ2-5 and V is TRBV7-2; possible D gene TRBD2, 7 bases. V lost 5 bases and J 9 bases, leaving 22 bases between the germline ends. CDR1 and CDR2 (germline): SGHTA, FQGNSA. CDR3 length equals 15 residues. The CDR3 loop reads CASSPGMAGARAQYF. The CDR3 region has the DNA TGTGCCAGCAGCCCTGGTATGGCGGGGGCCAGGGCCCAGTACTTC.

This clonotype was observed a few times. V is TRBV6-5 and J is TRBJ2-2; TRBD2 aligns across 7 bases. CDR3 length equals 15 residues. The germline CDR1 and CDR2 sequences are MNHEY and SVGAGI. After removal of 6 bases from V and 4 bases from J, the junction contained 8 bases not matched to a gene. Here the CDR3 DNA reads TGTGCCAGCAGGCGCACTAGCGCTAGCACCGGGGAGCTGTTTTTT. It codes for CASRRTSASTGELFF.

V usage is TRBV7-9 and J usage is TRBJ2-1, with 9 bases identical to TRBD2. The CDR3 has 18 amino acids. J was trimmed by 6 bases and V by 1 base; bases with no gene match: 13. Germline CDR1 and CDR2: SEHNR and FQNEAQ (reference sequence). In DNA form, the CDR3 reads TGTGCCAGCAGCTTAGTAGGTTATAGCGGGAGTGTCCGCAATGAGCAGTTCTTC. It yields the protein CASSLVGYSGSVRNEQFF.

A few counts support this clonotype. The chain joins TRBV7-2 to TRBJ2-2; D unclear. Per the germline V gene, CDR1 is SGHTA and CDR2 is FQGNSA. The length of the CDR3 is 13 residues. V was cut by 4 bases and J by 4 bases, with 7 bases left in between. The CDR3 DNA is TGTGCCAGCAGCTCGACCTTCACCGGGGAGCTGTTTTTT. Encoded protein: CASSSTFTGELFF.

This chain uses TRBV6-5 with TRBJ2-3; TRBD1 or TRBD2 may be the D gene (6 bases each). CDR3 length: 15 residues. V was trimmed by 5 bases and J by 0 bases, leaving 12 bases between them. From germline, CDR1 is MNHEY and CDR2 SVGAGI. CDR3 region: CASSLQGRSTDTQYF. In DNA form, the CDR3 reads TGTGCCAGCAGTCTGCAGGGGAGGAGCACAGATACGCAGTATTTT.

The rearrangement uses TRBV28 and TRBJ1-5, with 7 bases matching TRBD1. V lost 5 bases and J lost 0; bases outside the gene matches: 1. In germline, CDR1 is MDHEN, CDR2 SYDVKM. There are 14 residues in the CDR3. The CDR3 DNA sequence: TGTGCCAGCAGTCGACAGGGTAGCAATCAGCCCCAGCATTTT. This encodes CASSRQGSNQPQHF.

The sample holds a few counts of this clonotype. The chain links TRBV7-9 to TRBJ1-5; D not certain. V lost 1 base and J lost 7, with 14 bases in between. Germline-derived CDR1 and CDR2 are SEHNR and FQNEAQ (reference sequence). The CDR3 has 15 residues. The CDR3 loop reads CASSLGTLGGQPQHF. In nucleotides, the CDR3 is TGTGCCAGCAGCTTAGGGACCCTGGGCGGGCAGCCCCAGCATTTT. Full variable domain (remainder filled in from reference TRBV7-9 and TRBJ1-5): DTGVSQNPRHKITKRGQNVTFRCDPISEHNRLYWYRQTLGQGPEFLTYFQNEAQLEKSRLLSDRFSAERPKGSFSTLEIQRTEQGDSAMYLCASSLGTLGGQPQHFGDGTRLSIL.

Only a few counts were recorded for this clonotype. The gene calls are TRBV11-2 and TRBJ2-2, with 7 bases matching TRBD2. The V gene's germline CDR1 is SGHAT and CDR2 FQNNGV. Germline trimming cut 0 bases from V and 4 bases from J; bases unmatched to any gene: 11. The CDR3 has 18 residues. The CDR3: CASSLELGGIWGTGELFF. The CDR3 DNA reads TGTGCCAGCAGCTTAGAGTTGGGGGGGATCTGGGGCACCGGGGAGCTGTTTTTT.

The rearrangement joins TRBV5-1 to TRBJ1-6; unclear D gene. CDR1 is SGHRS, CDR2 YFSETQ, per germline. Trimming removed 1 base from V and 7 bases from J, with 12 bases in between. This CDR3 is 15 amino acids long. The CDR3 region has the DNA TGCGCCAGCAGCTTGCTTGGCCAGGACAATTCACCCCTCCACTTT. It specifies CASSLLGQDNSPLHF.